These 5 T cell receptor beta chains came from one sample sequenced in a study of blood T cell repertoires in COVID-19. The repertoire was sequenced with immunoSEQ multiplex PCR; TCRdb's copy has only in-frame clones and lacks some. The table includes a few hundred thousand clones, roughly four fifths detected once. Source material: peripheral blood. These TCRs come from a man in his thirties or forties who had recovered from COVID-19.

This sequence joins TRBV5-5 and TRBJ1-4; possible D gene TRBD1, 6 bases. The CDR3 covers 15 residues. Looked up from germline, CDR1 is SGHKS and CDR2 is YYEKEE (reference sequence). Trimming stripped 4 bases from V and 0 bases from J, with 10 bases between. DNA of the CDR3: TGTGCCAGCAGCCCACAGGGTGCAACTAATGAAAAACTGTTTTTT. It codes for CASSPQGATNEKLFF. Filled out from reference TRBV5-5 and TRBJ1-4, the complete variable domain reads DAGVTQSPTHLIKTRGQQVTLRCSPISGHKSVSWYQQVLGQGPQFIFQYYEKEERGRGNFPDRFSARQFPNYSSELNVNALLLGDSALYLCASSPQGATNEKLFFGSGTQLSVL.

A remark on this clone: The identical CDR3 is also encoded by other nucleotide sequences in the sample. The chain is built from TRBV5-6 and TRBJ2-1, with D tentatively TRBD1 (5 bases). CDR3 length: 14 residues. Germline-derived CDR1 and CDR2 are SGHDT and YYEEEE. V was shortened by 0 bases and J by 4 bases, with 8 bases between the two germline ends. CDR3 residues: CASSLGGLYNEQFF. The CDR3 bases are TGTGCCAGCAGCTTGGGGGGCCTATACAATGAGCAGTTCTTC. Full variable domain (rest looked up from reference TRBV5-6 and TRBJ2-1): DAGVTQSPTHLIKTRGQQVTLRCSPKSGHDTVSWYQQALGQGPQFIFQYYEEEERQRGNFPDRFSGHQFPNYSSELNVNALLLGDSALYLCASSLGGLYNEQFFGPGTRLTVL.

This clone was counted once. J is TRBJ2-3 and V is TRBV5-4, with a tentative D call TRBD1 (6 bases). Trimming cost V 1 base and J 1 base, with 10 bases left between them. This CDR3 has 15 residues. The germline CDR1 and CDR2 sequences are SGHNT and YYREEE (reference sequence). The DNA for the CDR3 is TGTGCCAGCAGCTTGTCAGGGGCCGGCACAGATACGCAGTATTTT. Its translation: CASSLSGAGTDTQYF.

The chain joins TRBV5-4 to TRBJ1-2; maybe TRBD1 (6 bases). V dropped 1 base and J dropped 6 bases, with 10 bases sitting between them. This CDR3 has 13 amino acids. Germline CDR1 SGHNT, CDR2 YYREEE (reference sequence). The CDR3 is CASSLWGRHGYTF. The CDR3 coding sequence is TGTGCCAGCAGCTTGTGGGGGCGTCATGGCTACACCTTC.

The CDR3 here is CASSSTENTEAFF. CDR3 in DNA: TGTGCCAGCAGTTCGACAGAGAACACTGAAGCTTTCTTT. The chain carries TRBV7-8 and TRBJ1-1; D possibly corresponds to TRBD1 (5 bases). CDR3 length: 13 amino acids. Germline CDR1 reads SGHVS; CDR2 reads FQNEAQ. Trimming stripped 6 bases from V and 1 base from J, with 9 bases between.